This T cell receptor beta chain came from a study of glioma-infiltrating T cells after dendritic cell vaccination. The method was immunoSEQ multiplex PCR; TCRdb's version includes in-frame clones alone and lacks a portion of them. The data contain 93,000 or so clones, roughly 76% of them singletons. Germline loops: CDR1 MNHNS, CDR2 SASEGT. V lost 6 bases, J lost 0 bases, and 6 bases lay in between. The CDR3 runs to 13 residues. Isocitrate dehydrogenase mutation was absent in all glioblastoma patients. The rearrangement uses TRBV6-1 and TRBJ1-5; D is ambiguous. The sequencing used blood, collected before dendritic cell vaccination. This TCR derives from a human donor with glioblastoma. CDR3 residues: CASSLSSNQPQHF. The CDR3 region has the DNA TGTGCCAGCAGCCTAAGTAGCAATCAGCCCCAGCATTTT.